These 20 T cell receptor beta chains came from one sample sequenced in a study of sequential checkpoint blockade in melanoma. Produced via immunoSEQ multiplex PCR; TCRdb's table is partial and in-frame only. The table has about 10,000 clones, around 73% seen once. The treatment was: randomized to nivolumab then ipilimumab (arm A) or the reverse (arm B). The source was CD8+ T cells sorted from blood (inferred from file names), collected from a patient given nivolumab and ipilimumab in sequence. The receptors stem from a human donor with melanoma.

This clone was observed a few times. The chain combines TRBV30 with TRBJ2-3, with D perhaps matching TRBD2 (7 bases). Germline V gene sequence: CDR1 GTSNPN, CDR2 SVGIG (reference sequence). The CDR3 has 14 residues. Trimming shortened V by 4 bases and J by 2 bases, and 13 bases separated the two germline ends. The CDR3 bases are TGTGCCTGGACCTTAGGGGGGGCCACAGATACGCAGTATTTT. Its protein product is CAWTLGGATDTQYF.

The chain carries TRBV12-5 and TRBJ2-7, with D possibly matching TRBD2 (5 bases). The CDR3 runs 13 residues. V was trimmed by 4 bases and J by 7 bases, leaving 14 bases between them. CDR1 is LGHNT and CDR2 is FRNRAP in the germline V gene. The CDR3 is CASGSGKALEQYF. The CDR3 DNA reads as TGTGCTAGTGGTTCCGGGAAAGCCCTGGAGCAGTACTTC.

The rearrangement uses TRBV7-9 and TRBJ2-7; weak D call: TRBD1 (5 bases). Germline V gives CDR1 SEHNR, CDR2 FQNEAQ (reference sequence). The CDR3 has 13 residues. Trimming removed 5 bases from V and 3 bases from J, with 11 bases in between. CDR3 nucleotides: TGTGCCAGCAGCGGACAACCGAGCTACGAGCAGTACTTC. It codes for CASSGQPSYEQYF.

The chain combines TRBV7-8 with TRBJ2-7, with D tentatively TRBD2 (6 bases). This CDR3 spans 14 amino acids. From germline, CDR1 is SGHVS and CDR2 FQNEAQ. Deletions cut 2 bases from V and 6 bases from J, with 14 bases between. CDR3 bases: TGTGCCAGCAGCTTATGGGGGGAAGGGCGCGAGCAGTACTTC. Amino acids: CASSLWGEGREQYF.

This chain joins TRBV5-6 and TRBJ1-5, with D possibly matching TRBD1 (6 bases). Germline CDR1 reads SGHDT; CDR2 reads YYEEEE. V was cut by 4 bases and J by 3 bases, with 17 bases left in between. This CDR3 is 16 amino acids long. Here the CDR3 DNA reads TGTGCCAGCAGCACCTACAGACAGGAGTTCAATCAGCCCCAGCATTTT. Protein sequence: CASSTYRQEFNQPQHF.

V gene TRBV9 combines with J gene TRBJ2-7; 11 positions agree with TRBD2. The J segment lost 0 bases and the V segment lost 2 bases, leaving 4 bases of the junction unmatched. Germline V gene data show CDR1 as SGDLS and CDR2 as YYNGEE. The CDR3 is 16 amino acids. Written as DNA, the CDR3 is TGTGCCAGCAGCGTGGGGACTAGCGGAAGCTCCTACGAGCAGTACTTC. Its translation: CASSVGTSGSSYEQYF. Full variable domain (outside the CDR3, taken from reference TRBV9 and TRBJ2-7): DSGVTQTPKHLITATGQRVTLRCSPRSGDLSVYWYQQSLDQGLQFLIQYYNGEERAKGNILERFSAQQFPDLHSELNLSSLELGDSALYFCASSVGTSGSSYEQYFGPGTRLTVT.

The rearrangement links TRBV7-9 to TRBJ1-2; 7 nucleotides agree with TRBD1. This CDR3 spans 11 amino acids. From germline, CDR1 is SEHNR and CDR2 FQNEAQ (reference sequence). The junction had 0 bases not matched to a gene; V was cut back by 6 bases and J by 5 bases. CDR3 in amino acids: CASRQGYGYTF. As DNA, the CDR3 is TGTGCCAGCAGACAGGGGTATGGCTACACCTTC. The whole variable domain, remainder taken from reference TRBV7-9 and TRBJ1-2, is DTGVSQNPRHKITKRGQNVTFRCDPISEHNRLYWYRQTLGQGPEFLTYFQNEAQLEKSRLLSDRFSAERPKGSFSTLEIQRTEQGDSAMYLCASRQGYGYTFGSGTRLTVV.

This chain joins TRBV29-1 and TRBJ2-2; 7 nucleotides match TRBD1. The CDR3 has 15 residues. J lost 6 bases, V lost 0 bases, and 7 bases had no gene match. CDR1 is SQVTM, CDR2 ANQGSEA, per germline. CDR3 bases: TGCAGCGTTGAAGAGGGAAGGGGGCTAGCCGGGGAGCTGTTTTTT. Its translation is CSVEEGRGLAGELFF.

The chain joins TRBV27 to TRBJ2-1; TRBD2 matches 13 bases. The germline gives CDR1 MNHEY, CDR2 SMNVEV (reference sequence). The CDR3 covers 16 residues. J lost 6 bases, V lost 5 bases, and 7 bases had no gene match. In DNA form, the CDR3 reads TGTGCCAGCAGTCTCGGGACTAGCGGGAAGGTCAATGAGCAGTTCTTC. Its translation is CASSLGTSGKVNEQFF.

The gene calls are TRBV11-2 and TRBJ2-7; D remains ambiguous. This CDR3 is 13 amino acids long. The V and J ends lost 3 bases and 2 bases respectively, with 8 bases between them. Germline V gives CDR1 SGHAT, CDR2 FQNNGV. As DNA, the CDR3 is TGTGCCAGCAGCTTGGGCAGGACCTACGAGCAGTACTTC. The encoded protein is CASSLGRTYEQYF.

This chain connects TRBV11-3 to TRBJ2-1; D is unresolved. CDR1 is SGHNT and CDR2 is YENEEA in the germline V gene. This CDR3 region has 15 residues. Trimming left V 0 bases short and J 0 bases short, with 6 bases between. DNA for the CDR3: TGTGCCAGCAGCTTAGATCCGAGCTCCTACAATGAGCAGTTCTTC. It specifies CASSLDPSSYNEQFF.

The chain has TRBV15 and TRBJ2-3; D gene unclear. The CDR3 contains 15 residues. Germline lookup yields CDR1 LNHNV and CDR2 YYDKDF (reference sequence). The germline V and J ends were trimmed by 0 bases and 3 bases, with 10 bases remaining between them. The CDR3: CATSRDLGRTDTQYF. The CDR3 DNA is TGTGCCACCAGCAGAGATTTGGGCAGGACAGATACGCAGTATTTT.

The chain is built from TRBV6-4 and TRBJ2-1; maybe TRBD2 (5 bases). Germline V gives CDR1 MRHNA, CDR2 SNTAGT. The CDR3 has 15 residues. Between the trimmed V and J ends, which lost 2 bases and 6 bases, there was a span of 14 bases. The CDR3 loop reads CASSDAGGGSNEQFF. CDR3 coding DNA: TGTGCCAGCAGTGACGCAGGCGGAGGAAGCAATGAGCAGTTCTTC.

The chain links TRBV2 to TRBJ1-1, with D tentatively TRBD1 (5 bases). The CDR3 has 13 amino acids. V was trimmed by 7 bases and J by 4 bases, leaving 13 bases between them. CDR1 is SNHLY, CDR2 FYNNEI, per germline. CDR3 sequence: CASKDPGGTEAFF. The DNA for the CDR3 is TGTGCCAGCAAGGACCCGGGGGGCACTGAAGCTTTCTTT. The whole variable domain, filled in from reference TRBV2 and TRBJ1-1, reads EPEVTQTPSHQVTQMGQEVILRCVPISNHLYFYWYRQILGQKVEFLVSFYNNEISEKSEIFDDQFSVERPDGSNFTLKIRSTKLEDSAMYFCASKDPGGTEAFFGQGTRLTVV.

A note on this clone: The junction differs from germline at one of its ends, possibly a read error. The gene calls are TRBV5-4 and TRBJ2-4; a possible D gene is TRBD2 (5 bases). Germline V gene lookup returns CDR1 SGHNT and CDR2 YYREEE (reference sequence). The CDR3 spans 16 residues. Here the CDR3 DNA reads TGCGCCAGCAGCCAAGGACTCAGCGAAGCCAAAAACATTCAGTACTTC. Translation: CASSQGLSEAKNIQYF.

The genes are TRBV28 and TRBJ2-7, with 10 bases fitting TRBD1. This CDR3 is built from 17 residues. Looked up from germline, CDR1 is MDHEN and CDR2 is SYDVKM. Unmatched junction bases numbered 11, after V lost 3 bases and J lost 3 bases. The CDR3 nucleotides are TGTGCCAGCAGTTTTTACCCGGGACAGGGGAGTCACTACGAGCAGTACTTC. This translates into CASSFYPGQGSHYEQYF.

In its sample, this clone was seen once. This rearrangement joins TRBV27 to TRBJ1-1, with D maybe TRBD1 (6 bases). The CDR3 is 13 amino acids. The V end was cut by 2 bases, the J end by 8 bases, with 12 bases between. Germline CDR1 and CDR2: MNHEY and SMNVEV (reference sequence). In nucleotides, the CDR3 is TGTGCCAGCAGTTTAAGAGGTACAGGGGAAGCTTTCTTT. Protein product: CASSLRGTGEAFF.

The V gene is TRBV13, the J gene TRBJ2-7; possible D gene TRBD2, 5 bases. The length of the CDR3 is 15 residues. V was shortened by 5 bases and J by 0 bases, with 14 bases between the two germline ends. From germline, CDR1 is PRHDT and CDR2 FYEKMQ (reference sequence). The CDR3 DNA follows: TGTGCCAGCAGCCGATACGGGGTTAGCTCCTACGAGCAGTACTTC. Translating gives CASSRYGVSSYEQYF. Complete variable domain (other parts from reference TRBV13 and TRBJ2-7): AAGVIQSPRHLIKEKRETATLKCYPIPRHDTVYWYQQGPGQDPQFLISFYEKMQSDKGSIPDRFSAQQFSDYHSELNMSSLELGDSALYFCASSRYGVSSYEQYFGPGTRLTVT.

The V call is TRBV4-3, the J call TRBJ2-1; tentatively, D is TRBD1 (6 bases). CDR3 length equals 17 residues. CDR1 is LGHNA and CDR2 is YSLEER in the germline V gene. V lost 7 bases, J lost 7 bases, and 26 bases lay in between. This CDR3 reads CASTYSLGASLGNEQFF. CDR3 bases: TGCGCCAGCACCTACTCCCTGGGGGCTAGCCTAGGGAATGAGCAGTTCTTC.

The chain employs TRBV7-6 and TRBJ1-3; possibly TRBD1 for D (6 bases). Germline V gives CDR1 SGHVS, CDR2 FNYEAQ. The length of the CDR3 is 17 residues. Trimming cost V 1 base and J 4 bases, with 17 bases left between them. CDR3 bases: TGTGCCAGCAGCTTAGAGCCCTCCTGGGGGCCCGGAAACACCATATATTTT. This sequence encodes CASSLEPSWGPGNTIYF.